The clone carrying this T cell receptor (beta chain) was recorded a few times. Its antigen is undetermined. This record belongs to a study of cytomegalovirus exposure and HLA in healthy donors. The study, taken as a whole, reports: Per published reports, the classifier diagnosed cytomegalovirus status with high specificity and sensitivity.

Using immunoSEQ multiplex PCR, the repertoire was profiled, and TCRdb retains in-frame clones only, with some absent. The profile covers roughly 62,000 clones, with 91% appearing a single time and 2.2% taken by the ten largest. Between the trimmed V and J ends, which lost 7 bases and 0 bases, there was a span of 12 bases. In germline, CDR1 is MNHEY, CDR2 SVGAGI. The CDR3 is 15 amino acids. The V gene is TRBV6-5, the J gene TRBJ2-2; the D gene is possibly TRBD1 (7 bases). The sequence derives from a woman aged 30 to 39 in good health and CMV-seronegative. Sequencing input: PBMCs. This chain's CDR3 is CASIPRGANTGELFF. In DNA, the CDR3 is TGTGCCAGCATCCCCAGGGGGGCGAACACCGGGGAGCTGTTTTTT.